This T cell receptor beta chain was captured by sequencing in a study of PD-1 blockade in classical Hodgkin lymphoma (dated by TCRdb to about 2020). Regarding the study in general: Nivolumab dosing was 3 mg/kg intravenously every 2 weeks, continuing until either disease progression or unacceptable toxicity. To define a peripheral blood immune signature of response to PD-1 blockade in classical Hodgkin lymphoma, the study combined TCR beta sequencing with CyTOF. On the study overall, not on this receptor specifically: Trial patients achieving complete response had baseline diversity similar to newly diagnosed patients, whereas partial responders and progressors had significantly lower diversity. Patients starting nivolumab less than 1 year after ASCT had lower diversity and were excluded from later analyses to avoid confounding by immune reconstitution. The study covered only a single clinical trial cohort, and the causes of the repertoire differences, possibly disease activity or prior therapy, were still not defined. A significant rise by C4D1 was seen in CD4+ but not CD8+ TCR diversity (p=0.0027 vs p=0.16), with the rise being most apparent in complete responders (p=0.02). Baseline TCR diversity was reported to be lower in newly diagnosed patients than in healthy donors, and even lower in relapsed/refractory patients.

Concerning this clone itself: The antigen it recognizes is unknown. Base-call qualities are not available, and no considerably larger clone is one nucleotide away.

The time point label, as the study defines it: cycle 1 day 1 (C1D1), immediately before nivolumab initiation. All trial patients had relapsed after autologous stem cell transplantation, with cohorts A, B and C differing in prior brentuximab vedotin exposure. Using a Miltenyi CD4+ T cell isolation kit, CD4+ T cells were purified from thawed PBMCs through magnetic negative selection. The trial cohort was composed of under 70 patients with relapsed/refractory classical Hodgkin lymphoma, for whom complete response, partial response or progressive disease was recorded as best overall response. Single-agent nivolumab was administered to trial patients in the multi-cohort phase II CheckMate 205 trial. Best overall response was determined by an independent review committee according to the 2007 International Working Group response criteria. Trial PBMCs were collected just before the start of nivolumab (C1D1) and during therapy at cycle 2 day 1 and cycle 4 day 1. After peripheral blood was drawn into 8 mL Vacutainer Cell Preparation Tubes, PBMCs were isolated by centrifugation and then cryopreserved. Purified CD4+ and CD8+ fractions were prepared only for cases where an additional PBMC sample was available. Magnetically labelled cells were removed on LS columns in a quadroMACS separator, and the flow-through was collected as the purified fraction.

The Qiagen DNeasy kit was used to extract genomic DNA both from unsorted PBMCs and from the negatively selected CD4+ and CD8+ fractions. Using primers that anneal to V and J segments, immunoSEQ multiplex PCR amplified the TCR beta CDR3 regions. A synthetic immune receptor repertoire was used to minimize amplification bias, and any residual bias was removed computationally once sequencing was done. As for the original processing: Custom Python scripts were used to quantify repertoire diversity as the Shannon entropy index. Unsorted, CD4+ and CD8+ repertoires were examined separately, except in combined analyses, for which CD4+ and CD8+ sequences were merged in silico. A clone was considered expanded if an increase in frequency of at least 2-fold after treatment relative to C1D1 was found, and a pseudocount of 0.5 was applied to clones undetected at baseline. Singleton clones were defined as clones with 0 or 1 copy at C1D1, and non-singleton clones were defined as clones with 2 or more copies. Clones expanded in unsorted samples were labelled as CD4+, CD8+ or unknown by matching protein sequences in sorted samples from the same patient. Wilcoxon tests were applied to paired samples to test diversity changes from C1D1 to C4D1. In its TCRdb copy, this immuneACCESS table keeps in-frame sequences only and misses some clones. Where compared with another copy, unresolved V genes explain less than half of these, and the others have no known cause. That table furnishes V, J and clone size, whereas the DNA furnished D and trimming. Counted in this sample were about 27,000 clones; roughly 80% of them appeared once. The top ten hold less than 2.5% of the sample.

CDR1 and CDR2 are drawn from the germline V gene: SGHVS, FQNEAQ. Trimming accounts for 4 bases at V and 1 base at J, while the number of junction bases matched to no gene is 6. From the cysteine through the phenylalanine, the CDR3 covers 15 amino acids. Just the 45-base CDR3 DNA is kept, in frame starting at base 1. The sequence derives from a human donor with classical Hodgkin lymphoma. The sequence joins TRBV7-8 to TRBJ2-7; the junction holds 8 bases that match TRBD2. This specimen was CD4+ T cells from blood, taken at baseline. The CDR3 sequence is CASSSREGVSYEQYF. The nucleotide sequence is TGTGCCAGCAGCTCCCGGGAGGGGGTTTCCTACGAGCAGTACTTC.